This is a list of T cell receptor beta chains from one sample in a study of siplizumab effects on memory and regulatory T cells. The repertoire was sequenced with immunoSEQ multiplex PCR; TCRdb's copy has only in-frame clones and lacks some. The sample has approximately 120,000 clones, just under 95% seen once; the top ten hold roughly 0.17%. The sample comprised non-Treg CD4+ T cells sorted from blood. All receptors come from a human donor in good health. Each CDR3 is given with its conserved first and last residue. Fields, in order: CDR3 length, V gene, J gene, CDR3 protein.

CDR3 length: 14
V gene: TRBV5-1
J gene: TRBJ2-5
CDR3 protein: CASRRQGVEETQYF

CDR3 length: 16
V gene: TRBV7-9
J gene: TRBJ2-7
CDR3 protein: CASSLALLVGSYEQYF

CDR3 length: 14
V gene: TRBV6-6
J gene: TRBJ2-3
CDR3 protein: CASSRQGAPDTQYF

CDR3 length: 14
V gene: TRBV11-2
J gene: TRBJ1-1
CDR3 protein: CASSSTARDTEAFF

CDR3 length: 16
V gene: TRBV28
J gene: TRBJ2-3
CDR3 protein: CASSLSRPSSTDTQYF

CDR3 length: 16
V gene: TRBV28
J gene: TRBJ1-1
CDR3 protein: CASSFGGLGRNTEAFF

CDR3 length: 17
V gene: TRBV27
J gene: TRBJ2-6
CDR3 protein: CASSLKATGAGANVLTF

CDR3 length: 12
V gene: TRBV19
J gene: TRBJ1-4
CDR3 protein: CASGSLNEKLFF

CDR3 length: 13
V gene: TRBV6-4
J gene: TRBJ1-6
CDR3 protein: CASSDEENSPLHF

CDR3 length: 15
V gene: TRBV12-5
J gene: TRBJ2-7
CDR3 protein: CASASRGDYSYEQYF

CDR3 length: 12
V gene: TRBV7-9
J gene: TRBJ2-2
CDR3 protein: CASSPTTGELFF

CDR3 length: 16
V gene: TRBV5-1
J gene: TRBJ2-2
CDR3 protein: CASSLVAGEGTGELFF

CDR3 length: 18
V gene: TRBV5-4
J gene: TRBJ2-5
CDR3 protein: CASSVGLTSGGVKETQYF

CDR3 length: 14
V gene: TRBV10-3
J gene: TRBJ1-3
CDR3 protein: CAIRTAFSGNTIYF

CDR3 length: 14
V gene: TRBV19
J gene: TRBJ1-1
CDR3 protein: CASSEGQLNTEAFF

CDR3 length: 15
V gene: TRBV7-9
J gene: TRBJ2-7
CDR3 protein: CASSLAGAISYEQYF

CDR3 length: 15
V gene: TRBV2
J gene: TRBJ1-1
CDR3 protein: CASSPGQGRGTEAFF

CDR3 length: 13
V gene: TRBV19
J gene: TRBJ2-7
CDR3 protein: CASRKQTGSEQYF

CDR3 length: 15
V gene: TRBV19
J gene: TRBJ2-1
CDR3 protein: CASTLLAGGYNEQFF

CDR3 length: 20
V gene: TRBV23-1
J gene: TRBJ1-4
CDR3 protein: CASSQSDKYSIQGSNEKLFF

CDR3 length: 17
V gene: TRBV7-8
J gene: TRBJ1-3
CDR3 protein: CASHPRAGPSSGNTIYF

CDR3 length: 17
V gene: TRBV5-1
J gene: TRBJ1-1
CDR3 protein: CASSPSPVGQGNTEAFF

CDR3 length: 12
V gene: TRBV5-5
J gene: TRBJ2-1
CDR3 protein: CASSPTGNGGVF

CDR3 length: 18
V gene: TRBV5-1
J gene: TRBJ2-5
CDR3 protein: CASSTTPPTSGAPETQYF

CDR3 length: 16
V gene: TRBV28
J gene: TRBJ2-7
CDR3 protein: CASSLGGQGLIYEQYF

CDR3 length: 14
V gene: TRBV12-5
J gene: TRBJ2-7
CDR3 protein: CASAPTGLAYERYF

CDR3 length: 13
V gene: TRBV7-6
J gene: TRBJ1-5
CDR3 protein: CASSLAFNQPQHF

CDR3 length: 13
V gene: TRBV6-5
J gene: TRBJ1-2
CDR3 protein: CASSFPGHLGYTF

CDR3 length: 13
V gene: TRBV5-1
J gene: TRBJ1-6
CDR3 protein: CASSLEGNSPLHF

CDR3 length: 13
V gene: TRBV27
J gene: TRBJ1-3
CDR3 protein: CASSLMVGNTIYF

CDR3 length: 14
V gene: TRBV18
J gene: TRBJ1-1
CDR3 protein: CASSPGRGNTEAFF

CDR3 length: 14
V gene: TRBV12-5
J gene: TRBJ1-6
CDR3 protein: CASGLAGGSSPLHF

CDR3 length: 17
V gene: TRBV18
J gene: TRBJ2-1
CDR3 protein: CASSPFHGQGTANEQFF

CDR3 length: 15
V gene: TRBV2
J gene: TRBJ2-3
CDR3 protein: CASRSPGTRTDTQYF

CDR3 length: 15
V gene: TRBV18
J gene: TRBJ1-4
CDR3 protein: CASSYPGPTNEKLFF

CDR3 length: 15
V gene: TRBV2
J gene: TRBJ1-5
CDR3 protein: CASSAGTENNQPQHF

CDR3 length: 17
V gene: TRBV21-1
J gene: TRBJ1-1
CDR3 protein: CASSLRRGPRGDTEAFF

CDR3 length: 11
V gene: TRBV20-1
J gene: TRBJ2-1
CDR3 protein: CSAHEANEQFF

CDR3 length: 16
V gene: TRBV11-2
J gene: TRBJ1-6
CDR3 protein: CASSETYGQGNSPLHF

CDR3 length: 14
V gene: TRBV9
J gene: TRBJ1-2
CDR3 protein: CASRRTGVEYGYTF

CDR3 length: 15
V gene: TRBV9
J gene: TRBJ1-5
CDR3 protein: CASSVDGDWGQPQHF

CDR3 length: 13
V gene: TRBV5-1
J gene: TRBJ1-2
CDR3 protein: CASSLDGNYGYTF

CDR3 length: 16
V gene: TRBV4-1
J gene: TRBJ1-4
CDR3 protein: CASSQDLRQGNEKLFF

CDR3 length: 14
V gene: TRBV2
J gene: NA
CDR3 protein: CASRPGQGTYEQYF

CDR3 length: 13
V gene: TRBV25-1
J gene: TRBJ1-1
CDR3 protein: CASSSPGYLLAFF

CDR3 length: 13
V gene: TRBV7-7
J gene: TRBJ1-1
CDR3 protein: CASKGTPNTEAFF

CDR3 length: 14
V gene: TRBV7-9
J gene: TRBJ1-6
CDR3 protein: CASSLHQNNSPLHF

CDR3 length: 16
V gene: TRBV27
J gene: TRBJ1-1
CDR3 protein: CASSLGTGGMNTEAFF

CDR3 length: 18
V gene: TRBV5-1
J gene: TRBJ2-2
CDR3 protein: CASSFAPLAGGSPGELFF

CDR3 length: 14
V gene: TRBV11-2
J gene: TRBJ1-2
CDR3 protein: CASSFRGRDYGYTF

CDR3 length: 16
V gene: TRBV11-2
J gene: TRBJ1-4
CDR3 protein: CASSLGTDSLGEKLFF

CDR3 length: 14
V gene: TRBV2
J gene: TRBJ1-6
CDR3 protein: CASRTGGNNSPLHF

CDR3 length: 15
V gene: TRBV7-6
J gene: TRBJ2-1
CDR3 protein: CASSPLAGGNNEQFF

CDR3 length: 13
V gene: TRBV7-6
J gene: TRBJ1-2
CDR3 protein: CASSPGTDYGYTF

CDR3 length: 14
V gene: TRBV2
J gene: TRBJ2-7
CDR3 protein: CASRTGGSSYEQYF

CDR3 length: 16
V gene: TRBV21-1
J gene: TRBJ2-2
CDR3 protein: CASSGRLAGGFGELFF

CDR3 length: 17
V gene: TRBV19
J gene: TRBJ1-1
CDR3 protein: CASSSPGGGGSGTEAFF

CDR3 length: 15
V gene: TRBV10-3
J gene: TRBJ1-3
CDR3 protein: CAISETRGSGNTIYF

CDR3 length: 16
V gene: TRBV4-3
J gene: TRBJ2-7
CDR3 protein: CASSQDVPLGTYEQYF